The clone carrying this T cell receptor (beta chain) was seen many times. Arm-PCR of CDR3 regions and iRepertoire HTBI primers were the basis on which TCR beta libraries were built. TCRdb independently ran MiXCR on the multiplex PCR reads; one entry per CDR3 protein. The sample records more than 300,000 distinct CDR3 sequences, roughly 16% being singletons. The CDR3 runs 15 residues. Germline V gives CDR1 MNHEY, CDR2 SVGAGI. Trimming took 2 bases from V and 0 from J, leaving 9 bases between them. Time point: newly diagnosed GD, antithyroid drugs for less than 3 months. Construction of the TCR library relied on RNA isolated from PBMCs. The data were taken from a study of regulatory T cells in long-lasting Graves disease. These same data were also listed under a study on T cells in Graves' hyperthyroidism and ophthalmopathy.

The chain joins TRBV6-5 to TRBJ2-3; D may be TRBD2 (7 bases). The receptor was derived from a woman younger than 35 with Graves disease. The sample here was peripheral blood mononuclear cells (PBMCs), taken at new diagnosis, from a patient treated with antithyroid drugs. The CDR3 here is CASSYGGASTDTQYF. CDR3 sequence (DNA): TGTGCCAGCAGTTACGGGGGGGCAAGCACAGATACGCAGTATTTT.